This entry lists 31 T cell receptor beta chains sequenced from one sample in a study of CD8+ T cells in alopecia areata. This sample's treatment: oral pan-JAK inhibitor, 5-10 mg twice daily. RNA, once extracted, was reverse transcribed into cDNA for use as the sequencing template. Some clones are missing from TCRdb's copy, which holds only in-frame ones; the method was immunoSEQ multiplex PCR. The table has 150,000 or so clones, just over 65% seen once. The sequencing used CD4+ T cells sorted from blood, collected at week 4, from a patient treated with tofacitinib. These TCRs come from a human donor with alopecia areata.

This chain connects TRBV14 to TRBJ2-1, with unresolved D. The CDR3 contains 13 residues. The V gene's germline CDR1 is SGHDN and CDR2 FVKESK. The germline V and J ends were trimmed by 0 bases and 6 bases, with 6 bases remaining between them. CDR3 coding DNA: TGTGCCAGCAGCCAAGATAACGGCAATGAGCAGTTCTTC. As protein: CASSQDNGNEQFF.

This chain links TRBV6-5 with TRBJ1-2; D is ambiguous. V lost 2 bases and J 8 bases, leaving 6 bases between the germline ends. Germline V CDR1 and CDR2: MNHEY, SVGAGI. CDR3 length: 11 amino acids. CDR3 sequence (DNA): TGTGCCAGCAGTTACAAGGGCGGCTACACCTTC. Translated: CASSYKGGYTF.

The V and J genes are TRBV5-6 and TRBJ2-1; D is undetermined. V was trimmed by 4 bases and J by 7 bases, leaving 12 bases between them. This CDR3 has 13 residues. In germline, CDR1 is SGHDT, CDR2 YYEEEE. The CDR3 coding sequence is TGTGCCAGCAGCATAATTGACGGGAATGAGCAGTTCTTC. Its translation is CASSIIDGNEQFF.

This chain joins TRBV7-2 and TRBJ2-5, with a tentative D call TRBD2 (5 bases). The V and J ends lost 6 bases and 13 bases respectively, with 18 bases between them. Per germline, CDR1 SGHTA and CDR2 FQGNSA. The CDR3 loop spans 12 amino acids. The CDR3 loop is CASSPIGADWYF. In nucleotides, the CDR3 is TGTGCCAGCAGTCCCATCGGAGCGGACTGGTACTTC.

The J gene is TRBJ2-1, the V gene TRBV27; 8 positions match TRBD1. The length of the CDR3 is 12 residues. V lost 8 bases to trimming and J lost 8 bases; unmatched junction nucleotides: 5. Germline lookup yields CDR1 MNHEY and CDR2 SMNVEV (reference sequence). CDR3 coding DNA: TGTGCCAGCCGGACAGGGCTCTATGAGCAGTTCTTC. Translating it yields CASRTGLYEQFF.

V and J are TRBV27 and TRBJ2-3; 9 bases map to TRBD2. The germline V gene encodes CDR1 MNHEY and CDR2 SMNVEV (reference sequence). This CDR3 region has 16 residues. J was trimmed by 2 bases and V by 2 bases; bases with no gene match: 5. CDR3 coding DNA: TGTGCCAGCAGTTTAGCGGGGGGGCCGAACACAGATACGCAGTATTTT. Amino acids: CASSLAGGPNTDTQYF.

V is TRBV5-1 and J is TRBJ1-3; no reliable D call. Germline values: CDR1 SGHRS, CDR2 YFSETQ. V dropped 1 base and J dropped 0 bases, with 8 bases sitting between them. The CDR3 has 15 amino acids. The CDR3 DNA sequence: TGCGCCAGCAGCTTGAATGGAGGCTCTGGAAACACCATATATTTT. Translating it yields CASSLNGGSGNTIYF.

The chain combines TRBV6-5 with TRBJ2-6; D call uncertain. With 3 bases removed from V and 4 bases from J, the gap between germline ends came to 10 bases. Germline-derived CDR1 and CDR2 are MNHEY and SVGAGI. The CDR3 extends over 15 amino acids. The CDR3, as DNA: TGTGCCAGCAGTTATAGGTTTTCGGGGGCCAACGTCCTGACTTTC. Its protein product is CASSYRFSGANVLTF.

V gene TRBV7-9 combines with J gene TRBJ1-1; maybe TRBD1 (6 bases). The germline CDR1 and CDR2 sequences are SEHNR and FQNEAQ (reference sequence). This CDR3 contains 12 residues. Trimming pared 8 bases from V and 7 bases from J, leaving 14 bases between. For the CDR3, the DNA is TGTGCCAGCGGACGTTCACAGGGTGAAGCTTTCTTT. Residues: CASGRSQGEAFF.

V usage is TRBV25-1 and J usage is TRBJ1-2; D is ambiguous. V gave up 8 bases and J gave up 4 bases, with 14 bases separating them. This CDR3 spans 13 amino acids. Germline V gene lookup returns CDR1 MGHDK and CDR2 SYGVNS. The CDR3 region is CASSNTWAYGYTF. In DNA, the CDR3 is TGTGCCAGCTCGAATACTTGGGCCTATGGCTACACCTTC.

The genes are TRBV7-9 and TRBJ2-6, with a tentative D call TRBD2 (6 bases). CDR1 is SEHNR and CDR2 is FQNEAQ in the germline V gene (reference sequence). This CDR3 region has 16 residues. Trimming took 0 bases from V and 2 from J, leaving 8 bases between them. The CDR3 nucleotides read TGTGCCAGCAGCTTAGCGGGGGGAACTGGGGCCAACGTCCTGACTTTC. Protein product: CASSLAGGTGANVLTF.

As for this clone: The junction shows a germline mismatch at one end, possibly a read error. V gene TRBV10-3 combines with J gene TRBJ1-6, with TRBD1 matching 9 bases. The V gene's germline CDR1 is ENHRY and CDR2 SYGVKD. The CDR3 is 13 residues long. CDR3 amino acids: CAINPGQGSPFHF. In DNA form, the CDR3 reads TGTGCCATCAACCCGGGACAGGGTTCACCCTTCCACTTT.

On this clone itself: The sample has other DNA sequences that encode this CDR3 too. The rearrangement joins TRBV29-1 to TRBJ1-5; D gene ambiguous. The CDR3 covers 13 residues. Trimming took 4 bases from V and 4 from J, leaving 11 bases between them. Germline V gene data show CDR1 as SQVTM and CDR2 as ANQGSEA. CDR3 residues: CSVGGDGNQPQHF. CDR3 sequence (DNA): TGCAGCGTTGGCGGGGATGGTAATCAGCCCCAGCATTTT. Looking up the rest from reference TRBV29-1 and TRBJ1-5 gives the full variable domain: SAVISQKPSRDICQRGTSLTIQCQVDSQVTMMFWYRQQPGQSLTLIATANQGSEATYESGFVIDKFPISRPNLTFSTLTVSNMSPEDSSIYLCSVGGDGNQPQHFGDGTRLSIL.

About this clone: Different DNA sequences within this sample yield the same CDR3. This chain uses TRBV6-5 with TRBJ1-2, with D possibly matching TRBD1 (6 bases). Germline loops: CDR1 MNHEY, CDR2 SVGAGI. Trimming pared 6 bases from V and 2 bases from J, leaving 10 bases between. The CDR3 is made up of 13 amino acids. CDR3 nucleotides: TGTGCCAGCAGCCTGGACAGCAACTATGGCTACACCTTC. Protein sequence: CASSLDSNYGYTF.

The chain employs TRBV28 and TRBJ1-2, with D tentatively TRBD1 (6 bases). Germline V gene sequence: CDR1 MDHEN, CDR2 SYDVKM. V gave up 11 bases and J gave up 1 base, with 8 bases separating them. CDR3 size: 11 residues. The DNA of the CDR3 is TGTGCCCTAGGGGGTAACTATGGCTACACCTTC. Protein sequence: CALGGNYGYTF.

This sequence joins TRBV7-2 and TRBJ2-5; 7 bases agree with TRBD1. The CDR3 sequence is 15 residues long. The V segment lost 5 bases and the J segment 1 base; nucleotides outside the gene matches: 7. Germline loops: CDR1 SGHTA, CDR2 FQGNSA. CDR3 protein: CASSQRRDSQETQYF. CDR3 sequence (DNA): TGTGCCAGCAGCCAACGACGGGACAGCCAAGAGACCCAGTACTTC.

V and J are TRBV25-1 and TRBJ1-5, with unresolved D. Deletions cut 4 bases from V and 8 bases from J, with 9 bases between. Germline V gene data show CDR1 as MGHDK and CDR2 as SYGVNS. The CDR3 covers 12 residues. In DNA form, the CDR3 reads TGTGCCAGCAGTGGGGGTCATGAGCCCCAGCATTTT. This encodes CASSGGHEPQHF.

The CDR3 spells CSAGGGRGGYEQYF. The DNA for the CDR3 is TGCAGCGCGGGAGGGGGTCGAGGAGGGTACGAGCAGTACTTC. The gene calls are TRBV29-1 and TRBJ2-7, with 8 bases matching TRBD2. The length of the CDR3 is 14 residues. CDR1 is SQVTM and CDR2 is ANQGSEA in the germline V gene. With 7 bases clipped from V and 4 bases from J, the junction kept 12 bases outside the gene matches.

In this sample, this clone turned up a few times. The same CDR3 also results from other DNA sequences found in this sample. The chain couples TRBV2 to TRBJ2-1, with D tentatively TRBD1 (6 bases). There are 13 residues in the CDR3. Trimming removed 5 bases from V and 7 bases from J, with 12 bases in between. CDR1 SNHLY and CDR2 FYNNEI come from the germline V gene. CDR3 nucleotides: TGTGCCAGCAGTCCCGGACAGATTAATGAGCAGTTCTTC. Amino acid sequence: CASSPGQINEQFF.

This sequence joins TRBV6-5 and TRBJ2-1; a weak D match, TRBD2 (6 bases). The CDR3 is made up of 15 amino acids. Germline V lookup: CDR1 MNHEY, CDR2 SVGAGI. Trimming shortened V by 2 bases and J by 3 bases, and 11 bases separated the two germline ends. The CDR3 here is CASSYAGKIYNEQFF. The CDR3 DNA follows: TGTGCCAGCAGTTACGCGGGGAAAATCTACAATGAGCAGTTCTTC.

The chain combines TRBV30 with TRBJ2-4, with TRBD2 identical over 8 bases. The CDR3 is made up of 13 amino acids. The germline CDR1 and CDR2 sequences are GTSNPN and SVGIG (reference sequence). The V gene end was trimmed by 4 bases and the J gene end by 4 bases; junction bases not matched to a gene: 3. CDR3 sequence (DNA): TGTGCCTGGACCACTAGCGGTAAAAACATTCAGTACTTC. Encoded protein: CAWTTSGKNIQYF.

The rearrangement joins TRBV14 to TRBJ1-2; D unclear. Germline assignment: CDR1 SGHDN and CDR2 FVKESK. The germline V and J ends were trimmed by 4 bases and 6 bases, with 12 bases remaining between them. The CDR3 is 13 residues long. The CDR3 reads CASSPRPSDGYTF. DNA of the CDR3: TGTGCCAGCAGCCCACGACCGAGTGATGGCTACACCTTC.

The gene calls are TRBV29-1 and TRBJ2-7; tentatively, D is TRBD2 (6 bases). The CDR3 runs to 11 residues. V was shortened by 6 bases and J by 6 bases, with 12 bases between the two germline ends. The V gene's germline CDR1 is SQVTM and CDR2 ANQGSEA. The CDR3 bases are TGCAGCGTCTCAATTAGCGGCGAGCAGTACTTC. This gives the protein CSVSISGEQYF.

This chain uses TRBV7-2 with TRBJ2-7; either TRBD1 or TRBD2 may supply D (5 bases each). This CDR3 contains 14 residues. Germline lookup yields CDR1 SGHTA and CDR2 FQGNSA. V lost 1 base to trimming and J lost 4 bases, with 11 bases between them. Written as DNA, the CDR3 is TGTGCCAGCAGCTTAGACAGGACTTCTTACGAGCAGTACTTC. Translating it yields CASSLDRTSYEQYF.

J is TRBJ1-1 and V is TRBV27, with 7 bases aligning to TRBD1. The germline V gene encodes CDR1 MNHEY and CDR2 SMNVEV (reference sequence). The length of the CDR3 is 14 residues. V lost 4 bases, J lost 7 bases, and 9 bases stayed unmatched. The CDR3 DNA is TGTGCCAGCAGTTCAATTTCAAGGACAGGTGAAGCTTTCTTT. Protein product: CASSSISRTGEAFF.

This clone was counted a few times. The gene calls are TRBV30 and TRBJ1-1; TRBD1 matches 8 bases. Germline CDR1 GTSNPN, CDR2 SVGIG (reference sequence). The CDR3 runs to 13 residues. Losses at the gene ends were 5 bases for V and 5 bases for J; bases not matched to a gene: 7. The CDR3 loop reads CAWLYRGGTEAFF. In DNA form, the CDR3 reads TGTGCCTGGCTATACAGGGGGGGAACTGAAGCTTTCTTT. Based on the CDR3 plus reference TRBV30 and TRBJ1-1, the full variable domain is SQTIHQWPATLVQPVGSPLSLECTVEGTSNPNLYWYRQAAGRGLQLLFYSVGIGQISSEVPQNLSASRPQDRQFILSSKKLLLSDSGFYLCAWLYRGGTEAFFGQGTRLTVV.

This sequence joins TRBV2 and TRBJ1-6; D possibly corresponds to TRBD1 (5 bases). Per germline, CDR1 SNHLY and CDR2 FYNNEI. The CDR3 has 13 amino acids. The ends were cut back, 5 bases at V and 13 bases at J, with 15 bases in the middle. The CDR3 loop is CASSSYRQSPLHF. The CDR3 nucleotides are TGTGCCAGCAGTTCCTATAGACAGTCTCCCCTCCACTTT.

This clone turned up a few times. The CDR3, as DNA: TGTGCCAGCAGCTTCGGACCTTCAAGCTCCTACAATGAGCAGTTCTTC. Amino acid sequence: CASSFGPSSSYNEQFF. The chain is built from TRBV11-2 and TRBJ2-1; D is uncertain. The CDR3 runs 16 residues. In germline, CDR1 is SGHAT, CDR2 FQNNGV. Trimming stripped 3 bases from V and 0 bases from J, with 12 bases between. Complete variable domain (other parts from reference TRBV11-2 and TRBJ2-1): EAGVAQSPRYKIIEKRQSVAFWCNPISGHATLYWYQQILGQGPKLLIQFQNNGVVDDSQLPKDRFSAERLKGVDSTLKIQPAKLEDSAVYLCASSFGPSSSYNEQFFGPGTRLTVL.

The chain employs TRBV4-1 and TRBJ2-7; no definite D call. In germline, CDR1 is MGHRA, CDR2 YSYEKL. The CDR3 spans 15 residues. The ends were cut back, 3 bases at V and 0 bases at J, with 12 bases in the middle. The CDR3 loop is CASSQGKHNSYEQYF. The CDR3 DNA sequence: TGCGCCAGCAGCCAGGGGAAGCATAACTCCTACGAGCAGTACTTC.

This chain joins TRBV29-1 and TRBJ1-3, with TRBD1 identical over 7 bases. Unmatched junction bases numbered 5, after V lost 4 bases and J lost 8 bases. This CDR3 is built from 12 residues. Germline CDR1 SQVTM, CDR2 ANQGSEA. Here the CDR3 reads CSVGRGLDTIYF. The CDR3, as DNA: TGCAGCGTTGGTAGGGGGCTGGACACCATATATTTT.

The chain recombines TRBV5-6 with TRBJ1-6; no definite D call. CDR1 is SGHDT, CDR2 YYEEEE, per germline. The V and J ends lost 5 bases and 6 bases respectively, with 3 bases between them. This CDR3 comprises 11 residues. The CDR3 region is CASSRNSPLHF. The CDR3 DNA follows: TGTGCCAGCAGTCGTAATTCACCCCTCCACTTT.